This T cell receptor (beta chain) originates from a study of blood T cell repertoires in COVID-19 (TCRdb year 2020). Regarding the complete study: Samples from collaborators originated in the United States, Italy and Spain and spanned both the acute and convalescent phases of COVID-19. Deeply sampled blood TCRbeta repertoires from subjects exposed to, actively infected with, or recovered from COVID-19 were included in the dataset. The repertoires were released in a freely available public database meant as a resource for research on the immune response to SARS-CoV-2. Where HLA class I and class II types were available, the types were taken from metadata supplied by the sample provider, not from assay-based typing. The sample metadata nearly always contained a de-identified subject ID, COVID-19 status, age in years and sex. The material from the prospective study consisted of cDNA or gDNA derived from T cells, B-cell-depleted T cells, or PBMCs. Samples were obtained from the ongoing ImmuneRACE study (first 160 participants) and from 1,254 subjects provided by 6 global collaborators. Paper-wide results and their limitations: How much clinical and demographic metadata was included differed by source and by participant, and the metadata was provided uncurated.

Points on this clone: Its specific antigen is unknown. No quality values exist for individual bases; no much larger clone is one base distant.

Each collaborating institution followed its own protocols to collect whole blood in K2EDTA tubes. Collaborator samples were shipped for TCRbeta analysis as frozen whole blood, isolated PBMCs, or DNA extracted from either sample type. The immunoSEQ Assay, a bias-controlled multiplex PCR, was used to amplify TCRbeta CDR3 regions from genomic DNA. As for the authors' bioinformatics: The number of nucleated cells in each sample was estimated by amplification of reference gene primers within the assay. Sequence reads were collapsed and filtered to measure the absolute abundance of every unique TCRbeta CDR3 rearrangement. For each sample, productive Simpson clonality was calculated as the square root of Simpson's diversity index over productive rearrangements. Imported from immuneACCESS, the table was reduced by TCRdb to in-frame sequences with V and J called. These copies leave out some clones; in studies compared against another copy, an unresolved V gene accounts for under half, and the cause of the remainder is not known. V, J and clone size are those of that table, while D and trimming were read from the DNA. This sample is represented by some 170,000 clones; around four fifths of them were singletons. Of the sample, roughly 10% falls within the top ten clones.

Inclusive of the bounding cysteine and phenylalanine, the CDR3 is 16 residues long. The read is trimmed to its CDR3 DNA, 48 bases read in frame from base 1. The V and J segments used are TRBV12-1 and TRBJ1-1; the D call in the table, TRBD1, was not verified against the DNA. TRBV12-1 is recorded as a pseudogene. The sequenced sample consisted of peripheral blood. The origin of this receptor is a human donor in a cohort sampled during active COVID-19. The CDR3 protein sequence reads: CASRPGQGEANTEAFF. The DNA is TGTGCCAGCAGACCCGGACAGGGGGAGGCGAACACTGAAGCTTTCTTT.